This TCR beta chain was retrieved from a study of T cell responses to AZD1222 COVID-19 vaccine. Findings and limits, study-wide: Spike-specific TCRs gained breadth and depth after people received two AZD1222 doses. White British people made up most donors, females outnumbered males, and clonal diversity was possibly underestimated. Seropositive status at baseline applied to only five to seven AZD1222 recipients. Nearly half of unique spike-specific TCRs reportedly avoided B.1.351 and B.1.1.7 mutated regions.

This table comes from immunoSEQ multiplex PCR, and its TCRdb copy is limited to in-frame clones, with some not included. The table lists some 84,000 clones, approximately 90% of them singletons. CDR1 and CDR2 (germline): LGHNA, YSLEER. The CDR3 spans 14 residues. For this clone: Its antigen is unidentified. A junction boundary mismatches the germline segment, possibly from a read error.

The chain links TRBV4-3 to TRBJ1-4, with D uncertain. The source was peripheral blood, collected 28 days after the second AZD1222 dose. This sequence was found in an adult who received the AZD1222 COVID-19 vaccine. The CDR3 sequence: CASSQDNLWVPIAF. CDR3 bases: TGCGCCAGCAGCCAAGATAATCTTTGGGTTCCAATCGCCTTT.